This T cell receptor (beta chain) was captured by sequencing in a study of post-analysis software for immune sequencing data. Study findings and constraints: Normalized Chao1 diversity was significantly lower in multiple sclerosis patients than in controls. Samples made in the same batch grouped tightly together by F measure.

Many counts were recorded for this clonotype. Its target is unknown. Libraries were made from TCR beta cDNA, and they carried unique molecular identifiers. T cells numbering about 0.85 to 11 million gave rise to roughly 0.5 million cDNA molecules. MiXCR, run by TCRdb on the PCR reads, gives a single entry per CDR3 protein. The data contain roughly 800,000 distinct CDR3 sequences, 25% to 30% of them seen just once; the ten biggest clones take up around 0.55%. Sequencing was carried out using blood. The origin of this receptor is a girl between 10 and 17 years old with multiple sclerosis.

Here the CDR3 reads CASSFGRVYGYTF. CDR3 nucleotides: TGTGCCAGCAGCTTCGGACGGGTCTATGGCTACACCTTC. The chain couples TRBV12-3 or TRBV12-4 to TRBJ1-2, with D uncertain. This CDR3 contains 13 residues. V dropped 6 bases and J dropped 4 bases, with 12 bases sitting between them.